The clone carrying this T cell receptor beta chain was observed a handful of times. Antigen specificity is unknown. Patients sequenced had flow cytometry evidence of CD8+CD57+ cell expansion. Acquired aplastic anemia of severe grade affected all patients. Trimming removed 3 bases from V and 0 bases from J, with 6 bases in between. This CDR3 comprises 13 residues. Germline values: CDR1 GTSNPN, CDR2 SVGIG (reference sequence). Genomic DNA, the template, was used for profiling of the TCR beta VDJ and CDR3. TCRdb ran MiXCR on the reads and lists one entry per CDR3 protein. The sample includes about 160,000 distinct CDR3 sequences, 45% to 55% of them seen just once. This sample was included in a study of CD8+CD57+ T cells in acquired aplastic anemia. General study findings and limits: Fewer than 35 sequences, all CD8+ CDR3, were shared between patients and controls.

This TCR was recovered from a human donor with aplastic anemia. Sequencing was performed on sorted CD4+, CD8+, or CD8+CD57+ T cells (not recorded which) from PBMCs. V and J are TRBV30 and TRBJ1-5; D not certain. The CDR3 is CAWSRTSNQPQHF. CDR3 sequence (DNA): TGTGCCTGGAGCAGGACTAGCAATCAGCCCCAGCATTTT. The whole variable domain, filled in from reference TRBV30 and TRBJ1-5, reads SQTIHQWPATLVQPVGSPLSLECTVEGTSNPNLYWYRQAAGRGLQLLFYSVGIGQISSEVPQNLSASRPQDRQFILSSKKLLLSDSGFYLCAWSRTSNQPQHFGDGTRLSIL.